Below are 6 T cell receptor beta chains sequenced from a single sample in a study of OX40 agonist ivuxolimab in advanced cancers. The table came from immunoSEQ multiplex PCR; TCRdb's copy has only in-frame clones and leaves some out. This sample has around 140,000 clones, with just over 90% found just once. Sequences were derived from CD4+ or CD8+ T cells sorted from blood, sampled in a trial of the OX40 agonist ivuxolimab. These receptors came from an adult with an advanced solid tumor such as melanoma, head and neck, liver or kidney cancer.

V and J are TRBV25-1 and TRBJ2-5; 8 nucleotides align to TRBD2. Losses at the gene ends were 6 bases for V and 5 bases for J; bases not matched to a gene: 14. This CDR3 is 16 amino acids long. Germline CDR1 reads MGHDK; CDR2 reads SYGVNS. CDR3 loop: CASSIYKTSASETQYF. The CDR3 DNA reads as TGTGCCAGCAGCATTTATAAGACTAGCGCGAGCGAGACCCAGTACTTC.

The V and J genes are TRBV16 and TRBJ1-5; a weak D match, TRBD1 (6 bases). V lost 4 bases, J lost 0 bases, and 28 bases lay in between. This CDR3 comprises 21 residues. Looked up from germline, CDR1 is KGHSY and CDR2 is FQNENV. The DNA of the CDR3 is TGTGCCAGCAGCCTCTCTCCTCGGGAGACAGGAGGCATCTATAGCAATCAGCCCCAGCATTTT. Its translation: CASSLSPRETGGIYSNQPQHF.

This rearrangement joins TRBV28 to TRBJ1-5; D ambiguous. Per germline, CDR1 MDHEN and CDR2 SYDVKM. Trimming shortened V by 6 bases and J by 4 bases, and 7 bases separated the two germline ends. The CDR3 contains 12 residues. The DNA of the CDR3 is TGTGCCAGCAGCATTAGAAATCAGCCCCAGCATTTT. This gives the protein CASSIRNQPQHF.

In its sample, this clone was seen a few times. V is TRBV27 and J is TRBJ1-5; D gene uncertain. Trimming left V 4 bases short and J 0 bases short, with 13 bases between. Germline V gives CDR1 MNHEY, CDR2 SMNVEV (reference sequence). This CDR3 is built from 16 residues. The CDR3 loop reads CASSSLAGSSNQPQHF. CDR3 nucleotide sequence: TGTGCCAGCAGTTCCCTGGCCGGGTCTAGCAATCAGCCCCAGCATTTT.

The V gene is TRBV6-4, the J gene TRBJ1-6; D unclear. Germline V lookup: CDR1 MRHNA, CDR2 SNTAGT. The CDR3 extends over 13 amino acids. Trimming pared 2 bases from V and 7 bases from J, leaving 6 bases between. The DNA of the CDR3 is TGTGCCAGCAGTGACGGAGGCAATTCACCCCTCCACTTT. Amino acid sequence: CASSDGGNSPLHF.

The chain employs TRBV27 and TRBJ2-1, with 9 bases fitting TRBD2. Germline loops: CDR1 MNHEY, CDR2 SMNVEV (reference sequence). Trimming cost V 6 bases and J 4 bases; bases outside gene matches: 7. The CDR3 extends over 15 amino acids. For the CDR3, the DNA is TGTGCCAGCAGAGGAGGGACTAGCAGATACAATGAGCAGTTCTTC. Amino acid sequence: CASRGGTSRYNEQFF.